This is a list of T cell receptor beta chains from one sample in a study of control samples from healthy donors and cancer patients. The protocol was immunoSEQ multiplex PCR, while the TCRdb copy is restricted to in-frame clones and leaves out a portion. This sample has approximately 150,000 clones, with about 95% found just once. The sequencing input was PBMCs. These TCRs come from a man in his sixties with colorectal cancer. The CDR3 runs from the conserved cysteine through the conserved F or W. A D gene is named only where the DNA matches it firmly. Size tells how often a clone was seen (once, few, many) or the class of an expanded clone, and some rows leave it out.

CDR3aa | CDR3nt | d_gene | j_gene | v_gene | abundance
CSVEDQWLAGDLAKNIQYF | TGCAGCGTTGAAGATCAGTGGCTAGCGGGGGACTTAGCCAAAAACATTCAGTACTTC | TRBD2 | TRBJ2-4 | TRBV29-1 | .
CASSQDPSPLGSEQYF | TGTGCCAGCAGCCAAGATCCATCCCCTCTCGGGAGCGAGCAGTACTTC | . | TRBJ2-7 | TRBV3-1/TRBV3-2 | .
CASSSSLYNEQFF | TGTGCCAGCAGCTCCTCCCTATACAATGAGCAGTTCTTC | . | TRBJ2-1 | TRBV11-2 | .
CAWSGQGQTQYF | TGTGCCTGGAGTGGGCAGGGCCAGACCCAGTACTTC | . | TRBJ2-5 | TRBV30 | .
CASSLTGSNSPLHF | TGTGCCAGCAGCTTAACCGGGTCTAATTCACCCCTCCACTTT | . | TRBJ1-6 | TRBV7-9 | .
CAISVAGGYNEQFF | TGTGCCATCAGTGTTGCGGGGGGATACAATGAGCAGTTCTTC | TRBD2 | TRBJ2-1 | TRBV10-3 | .
CASSLGSGGVYEQYF | TGTGCCAGCAGCTTAGGAAGCGGGGGGGTCTACGAGCAGTACTTC | TRBD2 | TRBJ2-7 | TRBV7-6 | .
CAWSTNRESQQYF | TGTGCCTGGAGTACTAACAGGGAATCGCAGCAGTACTTC | . | TRBJ2-7 | TRBV30 | .
CASSLATGGANTEAFF | TGTGCCAGCAGCTTAGCCACAGGGGGCGCGAACACTGAAGCTTTCTTT | TRBD1 | TRBJ1-1 | TRBV7-9 | .
CASSLDRGGYTF | TGCGCCAGCAGCTTGGACAGGGGCGGCTACACCTTC | TRBD1 | TRBJ1-2 | TRBV5-1 | .
CAISGQTSGGPVNEQFF | TGTGCCATCAGTGGCCAGACTAGCGGGGGGCCTGTCAATGAGCAGTTCTTC | TRBD2 | TRBJ2-1 | TRBV10-3 | .
CASSVGLGTDTQYF | TGTGCCAGCAGCGTAGGCTTGGGAACAGATACGCAGTATTTT | . | TRBJ2-3 | TRBV9 | .
CSVGGRPYGYTF | TGCAGCGTTGGAGGCAGACCCTATGGCTACACCTTC | . | TRBJ1-2 | TRBV29-1 | .
CASSLTQGSDTQYF | TGTGCCAGCAGTTTAACCCAGGGGTCAGATACGCAGTATTTT | . | TRBJ2-3 | TRBV27 | .
CASSQDQGGGPNGYTF | TGCGCCAGCAGCCAAGATCAAGGGGGAGGACCAAATGGCTACACCTTC | . | TRBJ1-2 | TRBV4-3 | .
CASSRDRGRSTEAFF | TGTGCCAGTAGTAGGGACAGGGGCAGAAGCACTGAAGCTTTCTTT | TRBD1 | TRBJ1-1 | TRBV19 | .
CASSFRDRGGYTF | TGTGCCAGCAGTTTCCGGGACAGGGGCGGCTACACCTTC | TRBD1 | TRBJ1-2 | TRBV6-5 | .
CASSPRLAGGLGTGELFF | TGTGCCAGCAGCCCACGACTAGCGGGGGGGCTGGGCACCGGGGAGCTGTTTTTT | TRBD2 | TRBJ2-2 | TRBV4-2 | .
CASNRGAIGGAGTGELFF | TGTGCCAGCAATCGGGGCGCGATCGGGGGGGCCGGCACCGGGGAGCTGTTTTTT | TRBD2 | TRBJ2-2 | TRBV6-6 | once